Sequencing of this T cell receptor beta chain was carried out in a study of OX40 agonist ivuxolimab in advanced cancers. Study-level findings and limits: Among some nonresponders, normalized T-cell clonal expansion was also low. Relative to CD4+ cells, CD8+ T cells on average had more expanded clones.

Sequencing was performed with immunoSEQ multiplex PCR; in TCRdb, only in-frame clones are kept and a portion is missing. The sample includes about 72,000 clones, roughly 90% of them seen just once. Worth noting for this clone: Its antigen remains unidentified.

Specimen: CD4+ or CD8+ T cells sorted from blood, collected in a trial of the OX40 agonist ivuxolimab. The receptor was derived from an adult with an advanced solid tumor such as melanoma, head and neck, liver or kidney cancer.

As DNA, the CDR3 is TGTGCCAGTAACCCCGGGGATACAGATACGCAGTATTTT. Its translation is CASNPGDTDTQYF. The chain links TRBV19 to TRBJ2-3, with D possibly being TRBD2 (5 bases). The germline CDR1 and CDR2 sequences are LNHDA and SQIVND (reference sequence). The CDR3 contains 13 residues. V was clipped by 7 bases and J by 3 bases, with 11 bases between them.